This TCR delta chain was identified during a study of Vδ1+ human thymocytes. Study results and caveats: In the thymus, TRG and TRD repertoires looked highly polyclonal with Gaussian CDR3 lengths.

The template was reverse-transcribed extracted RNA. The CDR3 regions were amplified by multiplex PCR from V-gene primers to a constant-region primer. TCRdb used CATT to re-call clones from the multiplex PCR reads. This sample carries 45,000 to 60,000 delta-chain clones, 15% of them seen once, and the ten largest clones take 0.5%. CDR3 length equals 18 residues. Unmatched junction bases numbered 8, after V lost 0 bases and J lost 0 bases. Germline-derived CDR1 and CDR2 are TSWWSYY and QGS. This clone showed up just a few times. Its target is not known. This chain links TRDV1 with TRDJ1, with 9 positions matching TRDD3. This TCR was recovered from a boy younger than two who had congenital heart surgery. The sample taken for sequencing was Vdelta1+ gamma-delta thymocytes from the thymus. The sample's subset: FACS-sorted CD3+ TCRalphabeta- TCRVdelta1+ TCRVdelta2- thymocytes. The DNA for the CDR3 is TGTGCTCTTGGGGAACTGACTGCTGGGGGATTGTACACCGATAAACTCATCTTT. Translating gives CALGELTAGGLYTDKLIF.